These 10 T cell receptor beta chains share one sample of origin, sequenced in a study of cytomegalovirus exposure and HLA in healthy donors. PCR was performed using 60 Vbeta and 13 Jbeta primers. Generated by immunoSEQ multiplex PCR, the TCRdb table keeps only in-frame clones and is missing some. Here the sample spans under 95,000 clones, around three quarters being singletons. Sequencing was done on a sample of PBMCs. Receptors were obtained from a man aged 25-45 years in good health and CMV-seropositive.

The V gene is TRBV18, the J gene TRBJ1-1; D remains ambiguous. V dropped 5 bases and J dropped 1 base, with 8 bases sitting between them. CDR1 KGHSH and CDR2 LQKENI come from the germline V gene. The CDR3 extends over 13 amino acids. The CDR3 here is CASSAHKNTEAFF. Here the CDR3 DNA reads TGTGCCAGCTCAGCCCACAAGAACACTGAAGCTTTCTTT.

This chain uses TRBV18 with TRBJ1-1; 8 nucleotides align to TRBD1. The trim removed 5 bases at V and 3 bases at J, leaving 5 bases unmatched. Germline CDR1 is KGHSH and CDR2 is LQKENI. This CDR3 contains 14 residues. Here the CDR3 reads CASSKQGVDTEAFF. The CDR3 coding sequence is TGTGCCAGCTCAAAACAGGGGGTGGACACTGAAGCTTTCTTT.

This chain uses TRBV27 with TRBJ1-1, with TRBD1 matching over 8 bases. Trimming removed 4 bases from V and 3 bases from J; junction bases left unmatched: 4. There are 14 residues in the CDR3. CDR1 is MNHEY, CDR2 SMNVEV, per germline (reference sequence). Written as DNA, the CDR3 is TGTGCCAGCAGTTCAGGGGGCGGGGACACTGAAGCTTTCTTT. This encodes CASSSGGGDTEAFF.

The rearrangement links TRBV2 to TRBJ1-6; D is unresolved. The CDR3 covers 12 residues. With 7 bases removed from V and 6 bases from J, the gap between germline ends came to 7 bases. CDR1 is SNHLY, CDR2 FYNNEI, per germline. In nucleotides, the CDR3 is TGTGCCAGCAAACGGGTTAATTCACCCCTCCACTTT. Residues: CASKRVNSPLHF.

This clone was picked up one time. This chain uses TRBV19 with TRBJ2-1; the D gene is possibly TRBD2 (6 bases). Deletions cut 5 bases from V and 10 bases from J, with 18 bases between. Germline V gene lookup returns CDR1 LNHDA and CDR2 SQIVND (reference sequence). The CDR3 is 14 amino acids. CDR3 in DNA: TGTGCCAGTAGTTCTGGTAGGGGACTGGGGGAGCAGTTCTTC. Translated, it gives CASSSGRGLGEQFF.

This chain links TRBV4-2 with TRBJ2-3, with 7 bases identical to TRBD1. The J segment lost 0 bases and the V segment lost 4 bases, leaving 1 base of the junction unmatched. There are 14 residues in the CDR3. The germline CDR1 and CDR2 sequences are LGHNA and YNFKEQ. Written as DNA, the CDR3 is TGTGCCAGCAGCCTGGGACAGAGCACAGATACGCAGTATTTT. Translating gives CASSLGQSTDTQYF.

This clone was seen a few times. This rearrangement joins TRBV30 to TRBJ1-5; 7 bases match TRBD1. Trimming removed 3 bases from V and 2 bases from J; junction bases left unmatched: 1. This CDR3 is built from 13 residues. Germline CDR1 reads GTSNPN; CDR2 reads SVGIG (reference sequence). The CDR3 sequence is CAWSGQGNQPQHF. The DNA for the CDR3 is TGTGCCTGGAGCGGACAGGGCAATCAGCCCCAGCATTTT.

V and J are TRBV7-6 and TRBJ1-1, with unresolved D. V lost 5 bases to trimming and J lost 4 bases, with 14 bases between them. Germline CDR1 SGHVS, CDR2 FNYEAQ. This CDR3 spans 14 amino acids. CDR3 loop: CASSPRQLVTEAFF. In nucleotides, the CDR3 is TGTGCCAGCAGCCCACGCCAGCTAGTCACTGAAGCTTTCTTT.

This chain joins TRBV18 and TRBJ1-1; TRBD1 is a possible D gene (5 bases). Trimming cost V 3 bases and J 5 bases, with 16 bases left between them. The germline CDR1 and CDR2 sequences are KGHSH and LQKENI. The CDR3 runs to 15 residues. CDR3 residues: CASSPPNLGGTEAFF. The CDR3 DNA sequence: TGTGCCAGCTCACCGCCGAACCTCGGGGGGACTGAAGCTTTCTTT.

The chain couples TRBV9 to TRBJ1-5, with D hard to call. CDR3 size: 15 residues. Trimming took off 0 bases at V and 4 bases at J, with 11 bases between the two ends. The germline V gene has CDR1 SGDLS and CDR2 YYNGEE. The CDR3 sequence: CASSVGGKPNQPQHF. The CDR3 nucleotides read TGTGCCAGCAGCGTAGGAGGGAAGCCTAATCAGCCCCAGCATTTT.